This T cell receptor beta chain was documented in a study of naive and memory T cell subsets. Germline V gives CDR1 MGHRA, CDR2 YSYEKL. The CDR3 runs to 17 residues. V lost 1 base to trimming and J lost 3 bases; unmatched junction nucleotides: 9. Both TRBC1 and TRBC2 were covered by a beta constant-region primer of two equimolar oligonucleotides. TCRdb recomputed calls from the UMI-ligation and nested PCR reads with MiXCR, one row per CDR3 protein. The sample holds 130,000 to 150,000 distinct CDR3 sequences; over 15% are singletons and the top ten take about 0.13%. The chain couples TRBV4-1 to TRBJ2-7; 10 nucleotides match TRBD2. The sequencing sample was made of naive CD4+ T cells from blood. The clonotype was recovered from a human donor in good health. The CDR3 here is CASSQAVASGGNYEQYF. CDR3 nucleotide sequence: TGCGCCAGCAGCCAAGCTGTGGCTAGCGGGGGAAACTACGAGCAGTACTTC.